A single T cell receptor beta chain is shown here with its context. Each patient's cancer was a locally advanced or metastatic urothelial carcinoma. The germline V and J ends were trimmed by 2 bases and 0 bases, with 20 bases remaining between them. The CDR3 extends over 17 amino acids. Germline CDR1 is GTSNPN and CDR2 is SVGIG (reference sequence). Here immunoSEQ multiplex PCR was the method, and the copy in TCRdb shows in-frame clones only, minus some. The data show about 84,000 clones, roughly 80% seen once. The data derive from a study of PD-L1 blockade in urothelial cancer. About the study: Dosed intravenously at 1,200 mg every 3 weeks, atezolizumab was initiated by patients in the mid-2010s. Blood was analyzed 3 weeks (second dose) and 6 weeks after treatment start. Counts from blood samples showed a median of 141,255 T cells.

The receptor was derived from a man between 65 and 80 years old with urothelial cancer. The gene calls are TRBV30 and TRBJ2-7, with D perhaps TRBD2 (5 bases). This specimen was PBMCs, taken around atezolizumab (anti-PD-L1) treatment. CDR3 amino acids: CAWSQDDSDRCSYEQYF. The DNA of the CDR3 is TGTGCCTGGAGTCAAGACGATAGCGACCGCTGCTCCTACGAGCAGTACTTC.